The 10 T cell receptor beta chains in this list originate from one sample, sequenced in a study of blood T cell repertoires in COVID-19. TCRdb's table, derived via immunoSEQ multiplex PCR, lists solely in-frame clones and lacks some. The sample includes under 300,000 clones, more than 70% of them seen just once. Sequencing was performed on peripheral blood. These receptors all stem from a woman aged 40 to 49 who had recovered from COVID-19.

In nucleotides, the CDR3 is TGTGCCAGTAGTAACCAGGGGGCAGATACGCAGTATTTT. Protein: CASSNQGADTQYF. The chain joins TRBV19 to TRBJ2-3, with TRBD1 matching 7 bases. CDR3 length: 13 residues. Germline trimming cut 4 bases from V and 4 bases from J; bases unmatched to any gene: 2. CDR1 LNHDA and CDR2 SQIVND come from the germline V gene (reference sequence).

This rearrangement joins TRBV6-1 to TRBJ2-1, with 8 bases aligning to TRBD1. CDR1 and CDR2 from the germline V gene are MNHNS and SASEGT. After removal of 0 bases from V and 9 bases from J, the junction contained 10 bases not matched to a gene. The CDR3 spans 16 residues. Written as DNA, the CDR3 is TGTGCCAGCAGTGAAGCTCCCGCCACAGGGGGGTTTGAGCAGTTCTTC. Translating it yields CASSEAPATGGFEQFF.

Written as DNA, the CDR3 is TGTGCCAGCAGGCCCGGGACAGTGACCTACGAGCAGTACTTC. This codes for CASRPGTVTYEQYF. The chain joins TRBV28 to TRBJ2-7; TRBD1 matches at 7 bases. Germline V gives CDR1 MDHEN, CDR2 SYDVKM. This CDR3 spans 14 amino acids. V trimming: 6 bases; J trimming: 2 bases; junction bases outside the gene matches: 7.

This clone was seen a handful of times. This chain connects TRBV28 to TRBJ2-7; 8 bases fit TRBD1. The CDR3 length is 18 residues. Trimming removed 5 bases from V and 9 bases from J; junction bases left unmatched: 24. Germline values: CDR1 MDHEN, CDR2 SYDVKM. The CDR3 bases are TGTGCCAGCAGTAAATGGGGGACAGGCTCCTCCAATCCACCTGGGCAGTACTTC. It codes for CASSKWGTGSSNPPGQYF.

The gene calls are TRBV7-2 and TRBJ1-2; the match to TRBD1 covers 7 bases. Germline V lookup: CDR1 SGHTA, CDR2 FQGNSA. This CDR3 has 15 residues. V was pared by 5 bases and J by 5 bases, with 11 bases of the junction left unmatched. The CDR3 region has the DNA TGTGCCAGCAGCCCCACCCCCGGGACAGAGTATGGCTACACCTTC. Protein: CASSPTPGTEYGYTF.

The rearrangement links TRBV20-1 to TRBJ1-1; D call uncertain. Germline V gene data show CDR1 as DFQATT and CDR2 as SNEGSKA (reference sequence). Trimming took 1 base from V and 3 from J, leaving 3 bases between them. The CDR3 contains 11 residues. In DNA form, the CDR3 reads TGCAGTGCTAGAGTCGACACTGAAGCTTTCTTT. Protein product: CSARVDTEAFF.

This clone was counted a few times. The chain joins TRBV7-2 to TRBJ1-2; D ambiguous. Per the germline V gene, CDR1 is SGHTA and CDR2 is FQGNSA. The CDR3 length is 12 residues. Trimming removed 4 bases from V and 7 bases from J, with 10 bases in between. CDR3 sequence (DNA): TGTGCCAGCAGCTCGGTACCGGGTGGCTACACCTTC. It yields the protein CASSSVPGGYTF.

The rearrangement links TRBV20-1 to TRBJ2-3; TRBD2 aligns across 8 bases. CDR1 is DFQATT, CDR2 SNEGSKA, per germline (reference sequence). The CDR3 sequence is 15 residues long. Losses at the gene ends were 3 bases for V and 2 bases for J; bases not matched to a gene: 7. The CDR3 DNA reads TGCAGTGCTAGTAGGCCGGGGGGGTACACAGATACGCAGTATTTT. Residues: CSASRPGGYTDTQYF.

This chain connects TRBV19 to TRBJ2-2; the match to TRBD2 covers 11 bases. V lost 6 bases and J lost 0; bases outside the gene matches: 3. The CDR3 spans 16 residues. Germline CDR1 is LNHDA and CDR2 is SQIVND (reference sequence). CDR3 sequence reads: CASSTSGSANTGELFF. Here the CDR3 DNA reads TGTGCCAGTAGCACTAGCGGGAGTGCGAACACCGGGGAGCTGTTTTTT.

The chain employs TRBV18 and TRBJ1-1; D uncertain. V lost 6 bases to trimming and J lost 3 bases, with 17 bases between them. This CDR3 has 15 residues. The germline V gene has CDR1 KGHSH and CDR2 LQKENI. The CDR3 DNA reads as TGTGCCAGCTCTCGCCCACTTAATGGAGACACTGAAGCTTTCTTT. Translating gives CASSRPLNGDTEAFF.